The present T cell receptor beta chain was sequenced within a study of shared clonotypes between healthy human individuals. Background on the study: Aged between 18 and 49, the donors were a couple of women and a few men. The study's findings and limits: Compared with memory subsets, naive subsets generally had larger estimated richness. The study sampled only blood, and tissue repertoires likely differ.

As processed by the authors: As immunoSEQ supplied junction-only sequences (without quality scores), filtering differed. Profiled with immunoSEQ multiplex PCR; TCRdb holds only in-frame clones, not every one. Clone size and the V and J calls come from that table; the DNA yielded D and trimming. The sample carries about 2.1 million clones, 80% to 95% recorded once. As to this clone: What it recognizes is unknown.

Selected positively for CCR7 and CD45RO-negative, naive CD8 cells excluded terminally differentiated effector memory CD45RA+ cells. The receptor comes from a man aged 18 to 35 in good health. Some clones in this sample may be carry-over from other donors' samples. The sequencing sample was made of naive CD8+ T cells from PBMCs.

CDR3 sequence (DNA): TGTGCCAGCGGAGGCGTCGGGCCGTTCACAGATACGCAGTATTTT. It encodes CASGGVGPFTDTQYF. The genes are TRBV27 and TRBJ2-3; a weak D match, TRBD2 (5 bases). With 8 bases removed from V and 2 bases from J, the gap between germline ends came to 17 bases. Germline V gene lookup returns CDR1 MNHEY and CDR2 SMNVEV (reference sequence). The CDR3 length is 15 residues.